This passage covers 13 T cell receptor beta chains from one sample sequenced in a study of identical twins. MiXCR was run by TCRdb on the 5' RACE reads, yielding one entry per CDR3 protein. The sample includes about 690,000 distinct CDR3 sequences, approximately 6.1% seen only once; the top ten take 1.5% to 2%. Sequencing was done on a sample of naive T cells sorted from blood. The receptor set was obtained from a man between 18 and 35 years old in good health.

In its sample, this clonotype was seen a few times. The CDR3 DNA reads as TGCGCCAGCAGCTTGACCTACAGAGCACCCGAGCAGTACGTC. Its protein product is CASSLTYRAPEQYV. This chain links TRBV5-1 with TRBJ2-7, with no clear D. The V and J ends lost 1 base and 6 bases respectively, with 14 bases between them. There are 14 residues in the CDR3. Germline V lookup: CDR1 SGHRS, CDR2 YFSETQ.

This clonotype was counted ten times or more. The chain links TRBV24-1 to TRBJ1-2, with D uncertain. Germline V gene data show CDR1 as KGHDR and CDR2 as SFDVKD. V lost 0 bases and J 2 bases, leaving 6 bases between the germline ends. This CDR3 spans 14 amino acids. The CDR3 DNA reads TGTGCCACCAGTGATTTGCGCACAAACTATGGCTACACCTTC. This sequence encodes CATSDLRTNYGYTF.

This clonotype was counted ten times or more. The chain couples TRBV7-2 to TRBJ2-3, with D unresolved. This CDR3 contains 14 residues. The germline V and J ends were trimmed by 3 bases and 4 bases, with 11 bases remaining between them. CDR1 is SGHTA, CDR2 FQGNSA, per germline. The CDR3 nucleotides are TGTGCCAGCAGCTTCCGACGCGGCCCAGATACGCAGTATTTT. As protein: CASSFRRGPDTQYF.

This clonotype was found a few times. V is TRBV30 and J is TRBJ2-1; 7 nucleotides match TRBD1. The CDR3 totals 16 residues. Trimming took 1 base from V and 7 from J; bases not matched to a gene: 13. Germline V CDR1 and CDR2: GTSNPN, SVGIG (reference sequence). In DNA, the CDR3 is TGTGCCTGGAGTGGCCCGGGACAGAACAAGCGGAATGAGCAGTTCTTC. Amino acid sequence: CAWSGPGQNKRNEQFF.

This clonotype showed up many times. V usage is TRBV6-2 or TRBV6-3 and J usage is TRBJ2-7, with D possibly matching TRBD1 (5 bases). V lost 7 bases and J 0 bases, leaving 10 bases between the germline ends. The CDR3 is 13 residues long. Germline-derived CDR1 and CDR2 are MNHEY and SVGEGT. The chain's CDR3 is CASNQGSSYEQYV. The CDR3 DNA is TGTGCCAGCAACCAGGGAAGCTCCTACGAGCAGTACGTC.

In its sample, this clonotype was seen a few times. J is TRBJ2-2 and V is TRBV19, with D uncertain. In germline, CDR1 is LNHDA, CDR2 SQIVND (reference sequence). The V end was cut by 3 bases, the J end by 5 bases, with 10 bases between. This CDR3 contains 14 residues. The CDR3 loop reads CASSIRSGTGELFF. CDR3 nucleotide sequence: TGTGCCAGTAGTATCAGGAGTGGGACCGGGGAGCTGTTTTTT.

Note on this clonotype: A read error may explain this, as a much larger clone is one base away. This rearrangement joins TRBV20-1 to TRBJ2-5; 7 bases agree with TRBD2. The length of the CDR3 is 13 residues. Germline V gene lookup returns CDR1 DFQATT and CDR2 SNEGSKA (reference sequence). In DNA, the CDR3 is TGCGGTGCTGGTAGCGGGCCCAAAGAGACCCAGTACTTC. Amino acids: CGAGSGPKETQYF.

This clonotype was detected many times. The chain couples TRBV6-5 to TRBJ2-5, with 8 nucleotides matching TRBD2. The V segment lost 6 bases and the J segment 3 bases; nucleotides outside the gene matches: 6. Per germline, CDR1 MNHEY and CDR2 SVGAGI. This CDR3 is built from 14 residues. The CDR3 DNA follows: TGTGCCAGCAGCTCAGGACTAGCAGAAGAGACCCAGTACTTC. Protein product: CASSSGLAEETQYF.

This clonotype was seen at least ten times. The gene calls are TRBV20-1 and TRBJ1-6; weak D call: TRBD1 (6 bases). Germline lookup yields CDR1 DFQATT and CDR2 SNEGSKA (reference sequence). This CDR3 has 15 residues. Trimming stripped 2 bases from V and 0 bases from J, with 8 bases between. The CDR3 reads CSARSGVSYNSPLHF. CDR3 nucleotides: TGCAGTGCTAGATCAGGGGTCTCCTATAATTCACCCCTCCACTTT.

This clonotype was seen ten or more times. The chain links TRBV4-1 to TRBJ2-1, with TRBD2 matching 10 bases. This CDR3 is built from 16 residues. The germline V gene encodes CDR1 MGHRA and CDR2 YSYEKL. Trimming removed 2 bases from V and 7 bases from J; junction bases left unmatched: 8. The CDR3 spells CASSQLLAGLSNEQFF. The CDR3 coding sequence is TGCGCCAGCAGCCAACTACTAGCGGGATTGTCTAATGAGCAGTTCTTC.

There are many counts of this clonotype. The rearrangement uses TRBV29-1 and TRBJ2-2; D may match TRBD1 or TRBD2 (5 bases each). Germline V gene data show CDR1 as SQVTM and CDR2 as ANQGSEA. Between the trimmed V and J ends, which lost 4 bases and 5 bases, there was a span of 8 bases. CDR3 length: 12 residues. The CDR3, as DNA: TGCAGCGTTGTTGGGGGTACCGGGGAGCTGTTTTTT. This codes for CSVVGGTGELFF.

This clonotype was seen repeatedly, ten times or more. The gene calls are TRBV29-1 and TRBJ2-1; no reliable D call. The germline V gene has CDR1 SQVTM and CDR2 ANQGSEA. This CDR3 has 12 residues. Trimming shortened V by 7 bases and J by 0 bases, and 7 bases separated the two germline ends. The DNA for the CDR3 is TGCAGCGGGCTACTCTCCTACAATGAGCAGTTCTTC. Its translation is CSGLLSYNEQFF.

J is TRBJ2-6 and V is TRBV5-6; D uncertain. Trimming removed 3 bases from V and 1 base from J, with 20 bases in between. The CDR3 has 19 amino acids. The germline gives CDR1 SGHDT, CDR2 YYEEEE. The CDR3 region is CASSSRRVLQRSGANVLTF. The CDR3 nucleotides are TGTGCCAGCAGCTCTCGCCGGGTTTTGCAGAGGTCTGGGGCCAACGTCCTGACTTTC.